This T cell receptor beta chain came from a study of cytomegalovirus exposure and HLA in healthy donors. This CDR3 comprises 16 residues. Trimming pared 3 bases from V and 2 bases from J, leaving 14 bases between. Germline CDR1 is SGHNT and CDR2 is YYREEE (reference sequence). Both 60 Vbeta primers and 13 Jbeta primers went into the PCR. As processed by the authors: Later work found about 80 million unique TCR beta chains, with about 10 million shared. Sequencing was performed with immunoSEQ multiplex PCR; in TCRdb, only in-frame clones are kept and a portion is missing. V, J and clone size derive from that table, while D and trimming were established from the DNA sequence. This sample has roughly 130,000 clones, with around 70% found just once. To note about this clone: What it binds is not known.

Study-wide results and caveats: It was assumed in the presence/absence analyses that sequencing depth was roughly uniform across donors.

This chain links TRBV5-4 with TRBJ1-4, with D maybe TRBD1 (5 bases). This TCR derives from a woman in her thirties or forties in good health and CMV-seropositive. The sequenced sample consisted of PBMCs. The CDR3 loop is CASSSPDSSTNEKLFF. CDR3 nucleotide sequence: TGTGCCAGCAGCTCCCCCGACAGCTCTACTAATGAAAAACTGTTTTTT.